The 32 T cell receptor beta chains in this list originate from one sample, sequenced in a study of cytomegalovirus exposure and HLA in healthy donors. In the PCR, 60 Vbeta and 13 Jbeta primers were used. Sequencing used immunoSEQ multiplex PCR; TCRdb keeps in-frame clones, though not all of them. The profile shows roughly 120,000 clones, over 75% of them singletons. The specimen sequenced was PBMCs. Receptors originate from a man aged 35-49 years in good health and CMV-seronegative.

The CDR3 sequence: CAWSRGLGTEAFF. In DNA, the CDR3 is TGTGCCTGGAGTCGGGGTCTGGGCACTGAAGCTTTCTTT. The V gene is TRBV30, the J gene TRBJ1-1; D gene ambiguous. V was shortened by 2 bases and J by 4 bases, with 11 bases between the two germline ends. Germline CDR1 reads GTSNPN; CDR2 reads SVGIG (reference sequence). This CDR3 is built from 13 residues.

The CDR3 DNA follows: TGTGCCAGTCTCCCGAACCGTGGGGCAGAAGCTAACTATGGCTACACCTTC. Protein product: CASLPNRGAEANYGYTF. V gene TRBV19 combines with J gene TRBJ1-2; D possibly corresponds to TRBD1 (5 bases). The CDR3 has 17 residues. Germline V gene lookup returns CDR1 LNHDA and CDR2 SQIVND (reference sequence). The V gene lost 8 bases and the J gene lost 0 bases, with 22 bases spanning the gap.

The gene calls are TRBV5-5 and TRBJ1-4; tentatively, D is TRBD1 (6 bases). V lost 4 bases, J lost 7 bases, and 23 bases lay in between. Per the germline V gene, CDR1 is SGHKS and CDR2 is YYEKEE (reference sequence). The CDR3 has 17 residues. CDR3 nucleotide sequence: TGTGCCAGCAGCGTCGCCAATCCAGGGGCTTCTGGTGAAAAACTGTTTTTT. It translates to CASSVANPGASGEKLFF.

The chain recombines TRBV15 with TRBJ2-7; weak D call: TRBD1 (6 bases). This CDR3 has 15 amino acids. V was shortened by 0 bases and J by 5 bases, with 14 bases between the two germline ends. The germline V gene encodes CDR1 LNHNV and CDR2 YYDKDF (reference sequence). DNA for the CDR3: TGTGCCACCAGCAGAGATTCGGGACATCTGGACGAGCAGTACTTC. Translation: CATSRDSGHLDEQYF.

The CDR3 DNA reads as TGTGCCAGCACATCGGCTAGCGGGGGCACCGGGGAGCTGTTTTTT. This codes for CASTSASGGTGELFF. The rearrangement links TRBV6-5 to TRBJ2-2; 10 nucleotides agree with TRBD2. Germline V gives CDR1 MNHEY, CDR2 SVGAGI. Trimming at V came to 7 bases and at J to 4 bases, leaving 6 bases not matched to a gene. The CDR3 is made up of 15 amino acids.

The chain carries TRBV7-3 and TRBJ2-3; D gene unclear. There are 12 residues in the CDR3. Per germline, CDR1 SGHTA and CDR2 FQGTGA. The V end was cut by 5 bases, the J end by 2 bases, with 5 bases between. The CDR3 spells CASSANTDTQYF. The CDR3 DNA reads TGTGCCAGCAGCGCGAACACAGATACGCAGTATTTT. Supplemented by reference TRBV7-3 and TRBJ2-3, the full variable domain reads GAGVSQTPSNKVTEKGKYVELRCDPISGHTALYWYRQSLGQGPEFLIYFQGTGAADDSGLPNDRFFAVRPEGSVSTLKIQRTERGDSAVYLCASSANTDTQYFGPGTRLTVL.

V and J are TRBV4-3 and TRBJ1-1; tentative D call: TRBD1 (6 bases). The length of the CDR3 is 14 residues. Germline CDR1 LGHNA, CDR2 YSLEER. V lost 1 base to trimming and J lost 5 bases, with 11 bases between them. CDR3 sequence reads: CASSQGGGGTEAFF. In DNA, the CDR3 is TGCGCCAGCAGCCAAGGCGGGGGCGGGACTGAAGCTTTCTTT.

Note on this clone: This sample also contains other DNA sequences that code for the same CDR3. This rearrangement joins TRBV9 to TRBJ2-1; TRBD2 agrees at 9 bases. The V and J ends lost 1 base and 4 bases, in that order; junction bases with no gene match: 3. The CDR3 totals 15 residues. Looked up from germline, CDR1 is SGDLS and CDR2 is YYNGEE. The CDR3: CASSVRSGGYNEQFF. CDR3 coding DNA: TGTGCCAGCAGCGTACGGAGCGGGGGGTACAATGAGCAGTTCTTC.

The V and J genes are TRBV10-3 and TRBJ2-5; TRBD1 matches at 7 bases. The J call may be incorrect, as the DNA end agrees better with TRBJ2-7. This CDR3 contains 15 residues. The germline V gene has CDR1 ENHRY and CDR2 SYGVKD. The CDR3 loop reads CAISESTQGSYEQYF. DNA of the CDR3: TGTGCCATCAGTGAGTCGACACAGGGGTCCTACGAGCAGTACTTC.

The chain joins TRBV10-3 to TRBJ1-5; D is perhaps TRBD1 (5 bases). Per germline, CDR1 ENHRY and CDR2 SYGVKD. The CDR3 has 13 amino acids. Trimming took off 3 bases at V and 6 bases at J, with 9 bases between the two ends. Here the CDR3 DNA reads TGTGCCATCAGTGATCAGGGTGGTCAGCCCCAGCATTTT. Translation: CAISDQGGQPQHF.

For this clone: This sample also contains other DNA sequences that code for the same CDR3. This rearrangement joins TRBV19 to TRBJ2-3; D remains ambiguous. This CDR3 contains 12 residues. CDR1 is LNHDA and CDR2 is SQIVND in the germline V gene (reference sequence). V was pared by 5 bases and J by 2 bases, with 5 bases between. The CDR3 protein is CASSPNTDTQYF. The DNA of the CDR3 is TGTGCCAGTAGTCCAAACACAGATACGCAGTATTTT.

CDR3 in amino acids: CASSFYGANTGELFF. The CDR3 nucleotides are TGTGCCAGCAGTTTTTACGGAGCGAACACCGGGGAGCTGTTTTTT. The chain uses TRBV28 and TRBJ2-2; D is ambiguous. The CDR3 spans 15 residues. Germline loops: CDR1 MDHEN, CDR2 SYDVKM. V gave up 3 bases and J gave up 0 bases, with 8 bases separating them.

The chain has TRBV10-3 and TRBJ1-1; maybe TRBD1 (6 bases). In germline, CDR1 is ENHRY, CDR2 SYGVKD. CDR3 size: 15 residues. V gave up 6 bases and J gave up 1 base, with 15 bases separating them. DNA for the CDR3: TGTGCCATCAGGGCACCGACAGGCTCGAACACTGAAGCTTTCTTT. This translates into CAIRAPTGSNTEAFF.

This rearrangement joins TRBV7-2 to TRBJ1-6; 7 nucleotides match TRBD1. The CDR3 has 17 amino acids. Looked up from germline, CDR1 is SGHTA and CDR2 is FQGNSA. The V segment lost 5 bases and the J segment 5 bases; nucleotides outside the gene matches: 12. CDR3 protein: CASSRAGRQGDNSPLHF. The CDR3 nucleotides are TGTGCCAGCAGCAGAGCGGGTAGGCAGGGGGATAATTCACCCCTCCACTTT.

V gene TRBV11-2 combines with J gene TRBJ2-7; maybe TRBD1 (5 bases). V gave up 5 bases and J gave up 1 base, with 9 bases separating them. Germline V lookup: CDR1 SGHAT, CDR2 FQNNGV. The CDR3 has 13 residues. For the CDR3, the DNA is TGTGCCAGCAGCCCACAGGTATCCTACGAGCAGTACTTC. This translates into CASSPQVSYEQYF. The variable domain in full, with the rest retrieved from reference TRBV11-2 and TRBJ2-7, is EAGVAQSPRYKIIEKRQSVAFWCNPISGHATLYWYQQILGQGPKLLIQFQNNGVVDDSQLPKDRFSAERLKGVDSTLKIQPAKLEDSAVYLCASSPQVSYEQYFGPGTRLTVT.

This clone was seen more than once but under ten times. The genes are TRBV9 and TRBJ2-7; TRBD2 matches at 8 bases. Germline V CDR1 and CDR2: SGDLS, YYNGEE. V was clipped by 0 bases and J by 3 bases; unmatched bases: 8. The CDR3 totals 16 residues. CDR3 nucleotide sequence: TGTGCCAGCAGCGTAGCTGGCGGGACTAGTGTCTACGAGCAGTACTTC. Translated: CASSVAGGTSVYEQYF.

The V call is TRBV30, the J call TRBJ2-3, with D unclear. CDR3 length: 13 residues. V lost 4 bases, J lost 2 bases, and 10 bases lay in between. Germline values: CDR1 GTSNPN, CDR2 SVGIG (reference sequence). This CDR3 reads CAWTMRSTDTQYF. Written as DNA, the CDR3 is TGTGCCTGGACAATGAGATCCACAGATACGCAGTATTTT.

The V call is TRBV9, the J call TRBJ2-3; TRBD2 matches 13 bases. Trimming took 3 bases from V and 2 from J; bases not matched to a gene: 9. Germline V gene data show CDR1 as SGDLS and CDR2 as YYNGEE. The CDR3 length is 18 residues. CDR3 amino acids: CASSAGLAGAPYTDTQYF. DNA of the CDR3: TGTGCCAGCAGCGCAGGACTAGCGGGGGCCCCCTACACAGATACGCAGTATTTT.

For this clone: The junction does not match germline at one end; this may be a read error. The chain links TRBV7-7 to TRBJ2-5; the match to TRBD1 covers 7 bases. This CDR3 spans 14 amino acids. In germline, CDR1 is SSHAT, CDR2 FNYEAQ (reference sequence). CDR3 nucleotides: TGTGCTAGCAGCCCCACAGGGGTCCAGGAGACCCAGTACTTC. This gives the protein CASSPTGVQETQYF.

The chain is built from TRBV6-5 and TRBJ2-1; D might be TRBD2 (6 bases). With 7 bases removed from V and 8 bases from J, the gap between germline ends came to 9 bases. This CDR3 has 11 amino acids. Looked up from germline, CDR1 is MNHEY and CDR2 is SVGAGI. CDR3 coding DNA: TGTGCCAGCAAGAGGAGGGATGAGCAGTTCTTC. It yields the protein CASKRRDEQFF.

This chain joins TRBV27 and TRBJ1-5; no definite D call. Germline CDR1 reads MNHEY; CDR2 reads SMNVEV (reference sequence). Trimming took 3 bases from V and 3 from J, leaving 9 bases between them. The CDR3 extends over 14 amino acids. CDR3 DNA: TGTGCCAGCAGTTTGCACCGAGACAATCAGCCCCAGCATTTT. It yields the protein CASSLHRDNQPQHF.

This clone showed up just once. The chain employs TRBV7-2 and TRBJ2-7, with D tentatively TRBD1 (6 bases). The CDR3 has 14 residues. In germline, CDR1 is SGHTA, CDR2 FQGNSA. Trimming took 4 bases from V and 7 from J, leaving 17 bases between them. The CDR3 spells CASSSGTTKWEQYF. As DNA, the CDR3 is TGTGCCAGCAGCTCCGGGACAACAAAGTGGGAGCAGTACTTC. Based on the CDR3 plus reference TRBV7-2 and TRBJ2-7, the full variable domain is GAGVSQSPSNKVTEKGKDVELRCDPISGHTALYWYRQSLGQGLEFLIYFQGNSAPDKSGLPSDRFSAERTGGSVSTLTIQRTQQEDSAVYLCASSSGTTKWEQYFGPGTRLTVT.

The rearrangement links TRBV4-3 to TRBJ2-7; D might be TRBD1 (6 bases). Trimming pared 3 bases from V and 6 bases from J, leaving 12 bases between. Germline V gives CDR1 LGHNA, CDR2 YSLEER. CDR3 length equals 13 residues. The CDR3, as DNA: TGCGCCAGCAGCCAGCAACAGGGAAGCGAGCAGTACTTC. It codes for CASSQQQGSEQYF.

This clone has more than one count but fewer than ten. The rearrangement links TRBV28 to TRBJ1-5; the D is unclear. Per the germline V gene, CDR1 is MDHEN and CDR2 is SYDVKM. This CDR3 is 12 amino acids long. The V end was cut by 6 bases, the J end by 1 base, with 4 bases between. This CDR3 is CASRASNQPQHF. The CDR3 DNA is TGTGCCAGCAGGGCCAGCAATCAGCCCCAGCATTTT.

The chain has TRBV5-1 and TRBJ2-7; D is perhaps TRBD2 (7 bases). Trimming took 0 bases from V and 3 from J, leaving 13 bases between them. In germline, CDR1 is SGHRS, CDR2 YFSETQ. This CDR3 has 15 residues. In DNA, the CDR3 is TGCGCCAGCAGCTTGGGGCGGGGGCTGGACTACGAGCAGTACTTC. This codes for CASSLGRGLDYEQYF.

The CDR3 DNA sequence: TGTGCCTGGAGGCAGGGGACGAACTATGGCTACACCTTC. Its protein is CAWRQGTNYGYTF. This chain links TRBV30 with TRBJ1-2; D may be TRBD1 (6 bases). There are 13 residues in the CDR3. The V and J ends lost 3 bases and 2 bases respectively, with 10 bases between them. Germline V lookup: CDR1 GTSNPN, CDR2 SVGIG (reference sequence).

The CDR3 region is CASSQGPLNRDRSGNTIYF. CDR3 DNA: TGCGCCAGCAGCCAAGGGCCGCTGAACAGGGACCGCTCTGGAAACACCATATATTTT. The chain couples TRBV4-1 to TRBJ1-3; D might be TRBD1 (6 bases). The CDR3 contains 19 residues. Germline CDR1 and CDR2: MGHRA and YSYEKL. Trimming took off 1 base at V and 0 bases at J, with 19 bases between the two ends.

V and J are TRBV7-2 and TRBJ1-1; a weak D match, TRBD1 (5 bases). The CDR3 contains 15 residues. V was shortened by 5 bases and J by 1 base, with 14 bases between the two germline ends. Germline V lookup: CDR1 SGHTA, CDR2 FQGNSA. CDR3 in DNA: TGTGCCAGCAGCAAAGCCATTACAGGGAACACTGAAGCTTTCTTT. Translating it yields CASSKAITGNTEAFF.

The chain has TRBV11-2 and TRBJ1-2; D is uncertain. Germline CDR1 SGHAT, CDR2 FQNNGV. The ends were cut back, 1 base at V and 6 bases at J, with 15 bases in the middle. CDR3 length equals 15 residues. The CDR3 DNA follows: TGTGCCAGCAGCTTAGCCGGCGGCAAAGTAGATGGCTACACCTTC. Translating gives CASSLAGGKVDGYTF.

The CDR3 nucleotides read TGTGCTAGTCTCGTGACAGGACATAGGAGCTCCTACAATGAGCAGTTCTTC. This codes for CASLVTGHRSSYNEQFF. The chain joins TRBV12-5 to TRBJ2-1; D possibly corresponds to TRBD1 (6 bases). Germline V CDR1 and CDR2: LGHNT, FRNRAP. The CDR3 runs to 17 residues. V lost 8 bases and J 0 bases, leaving 20 bases between the germline ends.

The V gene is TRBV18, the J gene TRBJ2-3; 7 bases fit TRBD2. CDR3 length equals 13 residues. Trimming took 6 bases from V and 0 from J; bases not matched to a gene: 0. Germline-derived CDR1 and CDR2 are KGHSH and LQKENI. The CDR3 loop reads CASSGGSTDTQYF. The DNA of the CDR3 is TGTGCCAGCTCGGGGGGGAGCACAGATACGCAGTATTTT.

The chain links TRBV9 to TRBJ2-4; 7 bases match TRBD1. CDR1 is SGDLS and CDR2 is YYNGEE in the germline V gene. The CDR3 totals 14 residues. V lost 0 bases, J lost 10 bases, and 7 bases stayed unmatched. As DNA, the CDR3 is TGTGCCAGCAGCGTAGCCCCAGACAGGGTAATTCAGTACTTC. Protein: CASSVAPDRVIQYF.